This T cell receptor (beta chain) was identified in a study of blood T cell repertoires in COVID-19. Study-wide context: Samples of COVID-19 (acute and convalescent) were obtained from the United States, Italy and Spain. PBMCs, B-cell-depleted T cells, or T cells provided the cDNA or gDNA that made up the material.

This CDR3 has 16 residues. From germline, CDR1 is MGHRA and CDR2 YSYEKL. Germline trimming cut 4 bases from V and 5 bases from J; bases unmatched to any gene: 13. In the original workflow: Amplification of reference gene primers was used by the study to estimate nucleated cell counts. The repertoire was sequenced with immunoSEQ multiplex PCR; TCRdb's copy has only in-frame clones and lacks some. That table is the source of V, J and clone size, and D and trimming were worked out from the DNA. The profile shows 95,000 to 100,000 clones, around nine tenths of them singletons. The chain uses TRBV4-1 and TRBJ2-7; 8 bases fit TRBD1. The sequence was obtained from a man older than 75 with acute or convalescent COVID-19. Sequenced: peripheral blood. CDR3 amino acids: CASSPFTTGDVDEQYF. The CDR3 DNA follows: TGCGCCAGCAGCCCTTTCACGACAGGGGATGTGGACGAGCAGTACTTC.